This TCR beta chain comes out of a study of T cells in narcolepsy. Across the study: Healthy controls were enrolled alongside patients with narcolepsy type 1 or type 2. General observations from the study: Comparing one patient's CSF and blood CD4+ clonotypes highlighted HCRT- and TRIB2-specific autoreactive clonotypes. Reportedly, autoreactive clonotypes were serially detected in patients' blood but not controls'. Autoreactive clone sequences were missing from some blood memory CD4+ repertoires.

Germline V gives CDR1 LNHDA, CDR2 SQIVND (reference sequence). The V and J ends lost 9 bases and 1 base, in that order; junction bases with no gene match: 13. This CDR3 is built from 17 residues. The data were produced by immunoSEQ multiplex PCR, yet TCRdb's version contains in-frame clones alone and is incomplete. There are fewer than 15,000 clones in the sample; 85% to 90% occur only once, and less than 2% lies in the top ten. This clone was recorded a few times. What it binds is not known. V and J are TRBV19 and TRBJ1-3; 9 nucleotides agree with TRBD1. The sequence derives from a human donor with narcolepsy. What was sequenced was CD45RA- memory CD4+ T cells from PBMCs. DNA of the CDR3: TGTGCCAGCGGTTGGATGGGGACAGGGCAGTCTGGAAACACCATATATTTT. Its translation is CASGWMGTGQSGNTIYF. The full variable domain, with the rest looked up from reference TRBV19 and TRBJ1-3, is DGGITQSPKYLFRKEGQNVTLSCEQNLNHDAMYWYRQDPGQGLRLIYYSQIVNDFQKGDIAEGYSVSREKKESFPLTVTSAQKNPTAFYLCASGWMGTGQSGNTIYFGEGSWLTVV.